Below, 19 T cell receptor beta chains from the same sample are listed, as sequenced in a study of cytomegalovirus exposure and HLA in healthy donors. 60 Vbeta and 13 Jbeta primers were used in PCR. Sequenced by immunoSEQ multiplex PCR; TCRdb stores in-frame clones only, minus some. This sample carries around 140,000 clones, with 2.2% going to the ten biggest clones. Sequenced input: PBMCs. These receptors were obtained from a woman between 18 and 30 years old in good health and CMV-seronegative.

The rearrangement links TRBV5-6 to TRBJ2-7; the match to TRBD1 covers 9 bases. The CDR3 is 14 residues long. Trimming cost V 4 bases and J 2 bases; bases outside gene matches: 4. Germline V gene sequence: CDR1 SGHDT, CDR2 YYEEEE. The CDR3 region is CASSGTGYPYEQYV. CDR3 sequence (DNA): TGTGCCAGCAGCGGGACAGGGTACCCCTACGAGCAGTACGTC.

The genes are TRBV27 and TRBJ1-1, with D maybe TRBD1 (6 bases). There are 16 residues in the CDR3. The germline gives CDR1 MNHEY, CDR2 SMNVEV (reference sequence). Trimming shortened V by 6 bases and J by 5 bases, and 22 bases separated the two germline ends. The CDR3 reads CASSRGVKGGLTEAFF. CDR3 DNA sequence: TGTGCCAGCAGCCGGGGGGTCAAGGGGGGGCTTACTGAAGCTTTCTTT.

The chain links TRBV28 to TRBJ1-2; D is perhaps TRBD1 (6 bases). The CDR3 totals 16 residues. Germline V gene data show CDR1 as MDHEN and CDR2 as SYDVKM. V gave up 7 bases and J gave up 1 base, with 19 bases separating them. CDR3 bases: TGTGCCAGCACCACCGGACAGCACCCCATTAACTATGGCTACACCTTC. Its protein is CASTTGQHPINYGYTF.

V and J are TRBV10-3 and TRBJ2-3; 9 bases agree with TRBD2. The CDR3 is made up of 14 amino acids. Trimming at V came to 6 bases and at J to 6 bases, leaving 7 bases not matched to a gene. The germline CDR1 and CDR2 sequences are ENHRY and SYGVKD. Here the CDR3 DNA reads TGTGCCATCAGCCTAACTAGCGGGTCCGATACGCAGTATTTT. Its translation: CAISLTSGSDTQYF.

V gene TRBV16 combines with J gene TRBJ2-1; D is uncertain. Germline CDR1 is KGHSY and CDR2 is FQNENV. The CDR3 runs to 14 residues. With 2 bases removed from V and 3 bases from J, the gap between germline ends came to 8 bases. CDR3 loop: CASSQPSVYNEQFF. The CDR3 DNA reads TGTGCCAGCAGCCAACCATCAGTCTACAATGAGCAGTTCTTC.

This chain links TRBV19 with TRBJ1-1; weak D call: TRBD1 (5 bases). The germline gives CDR1 LNHDA, CDR2 SQIVND (reference sequence). This CDR3 has 12 residues. Deletions cut 8 bases from V and 1 base from J, with 8 bases between. CDR3 DNA sequence: TGTGCCAGTGGTGACAGGAACACTGAAGCTTTCTTT. This encodes CASGDRNTEAFF.

V gene TRBV5-6 combines with J gene TRBJ2-1, with D tentatively TRBD2 (6 bases). Trimming stripped 2 bases from V and 8 bases from J, with 14 bases between. The CDR3 covers 14 residues. Per germline, CDR1 SGHDT and CDR2 YYEEEE. The CDR3 protein is CASSFLEGGYEQFF. CDR3 nucleotide sequence: TGTGCCAGCAGCTTCCTAGAGGGAGGCTATGAGCAGTTCTTC.

The CDR3 DNA reads as TGTGCCAGCAGTTCGGGACTAGCGTACACCGGGGAGCTGTTTTTT. This codes for CASSSGLAYTGELFF. The rearrangement joins TRBV7-2 to TRBJ2-2; 10 bases fit TRBD2. With 6 bases clipped from V and 3 bases from J, the junction kept 4 bases outside the gene matches. The CDR3 has 15 amino acids. Germline V gives CDR1 SGHTA, CDR2 FQGNSA.

The rearrangement joins TRBV29-1 to TRBJ2-5; 9 bases match TRBD1. Germline loops: CDR1 SQVTM, CDR2 ANQGSEA. CDR3 length: 14 amino acids. V shed 3 bases and J 5 bases; nucleotides not matched to a gene: 7. The CDR3 DNA is TGCAGCGTTGATCCCGGACAGGGGTTTGAGACCCAGTACTTC. Encoded protein: CSVDPGQGFETQYF.

V usage is TRBV19 and J usage is TRBJ2-1; 7 bases match TRBD1. Germline CDR1 is LNHDA and CDR2 is SQIVND (reference sequence). After removal of 1 base from V and 5 bases from J, the junction contained 5 bases not matched to a gene. The CDR3 totals 15 residues. CDR3 nucleotides: TGTGCCAGTAGTATAGGACAGGGTGGGGACAATGAGCAGTTCTTC. This sequence encodes CASSIGQGGDNEQFF.

V and J are TRBV29-1 and TRBJ2-7, with 7 bases matching TRBD1. The V gene end was trimmed by 5 bases and the J gene end by 6 bases; junction bases not matched to a gene: 4. This CDR3 spans 11 amino acids. Germline V gives CDR1 SQVTM, CDR2 ANQGSEA. DNA of the CDR3: TGCAGCGTTTCTTACAGGGGCGAGCAGTACTTC. Protein product: CSVSYRGEQYF.

The chain couples TRBV6-5 to TRBJ1-2; D is possibly TRBD1 (6 bases). CDR3 length: 14 residues. In germline, CDR1 is MNHEY, CDR2 SVGAGI. Deletions cut 4 bases from V and 3 bases from J, with 12 bases between. The CDR3 bases are TGTGCCAGCAGTTTACAGGGTCGAGACTATGGCTACACCTTC. Translation: CASSLQGRDYGYTF.

The chain combines TRBV29-1 with TRBJ2-1; TRBD2 aligns across 11 bases. V lost 6 bases, J lost 2 bases, and 12 bases stayed unmatched. CDR3 length: 17 residues. Germline-derived CDR1 and CDR2 are SQVTM and ANQGSEA. The CDR3 protein is CSVGGLAGFNAYNEQFF. CDR3 bases: TGCAGCGTCGGAGGACTAGCGGGTTTCAATGCCTACAATGAGCAGTTCTTC.

The chain links TRBV4-2 to TRBJ1-1; D remains ambiguous. Germline V gene data show CDR1 as LGHNA and CDR2 as YNFKEQ. V dropped 1 base and J dropped 4 bases, with 7 bases sitting between them. The CDR3 runs 13 residues. CDR3 bases: TGTGCCAGCAGCCAAGCGAGGGTCACTGAAGCTTTCTTT. Amino acids: CASSQARVTEAFF.

The rearrangement links TRBV5-1 to TRBJ2-7; the match to TRBD1 covers 7 bases. The CDR3 sequence is 15 residues long. The germline V gene encodes CDR1 SGHRS and CDR2 YFSETQ. The trim removed 5 bases at V and 6 bases at J, leaving 14 bases unmatched. The CDR3 nucleotides read TGCGCCAGCAGTGCCACAGGGGACCCCCTCCCCGAGCAGTACTTC. Protein sequence: CASSATGDPLPEQYF.

The V gene is TRBV6-5, the J gene TRBJ2-1, with 8 bases fitting TRBD2. Per the germline V gene, CDR1 is MNHEY and CDR2 is SVGAGI. The CDR3 spans 15 residues. Germline trimming cut 3 bases from V and 8 bases from J; bases unmatched to any gene: 9. CDR3 sequence: CASSYYSGTLDEQFF. The CDR3 bases are TGTGCCAGCAGTTATTATAGCGGGACTCTGGATGAGCAGTTCTTC.

The chain uses TRBV5-6 and TRBJ2-1, with TRBD2 matching 9 bases. After removal of 8 bases from V and 6 bases from J, the junction contained 6 bases not matched to a gene. The CDR3 is made up of 13 amino acids. CDR1 is SGHDT and CDR2 is YYEEEE in the germline V gene. Here the CDR3 reads CASRIAGVNEQFF. The CDR3 bases are TGTGCCAGTAGGATAGCGGGAGTCAATGAGCAGTTCTTC. The variable domain in full, completed from reference TRBV5-6 and TRBJ2-1, reads DAGVTQSPTHLIKTRGQQVTLRCSPKSGHDTVSWYQQALGQGPQFIFQYYEEEERQRGNFPDRFSGHQFPNYSSELNVNALLLGDSALYLCASRIAGVNEQFFGPGTRLTVL.

The chain joins TRBV7-9 to TRBJ1-2; D is uncertain. V lost 4 bases and J 6 bases, leaving 18 bases between the germline ends. The CDR3 totals 15 residues. Germline lookup yields CDR1 SEHNR and CDR2 FQNEAQ (reference sequence). The CDR3 reads CASSSAVTGRHGYTF. As DNA, the CDR3 is TGTGCCAGCAGCTCGGCCGTAACGGGTAGGCATGGCTACACCTTC.

The rearrangement links TRBV7-8 to TRBJ2-5; no clear D gene. The CDR3 length is 14 residues. V was pared by 3 bases and J by 2 bases, with 10 bases between. Germline CDR1 reads SGHVS; CDR2 reads FQNEAQ. The CDR3 DNA is TGTGCCAGCAGCTTCGAGGAATATCAAGAGACCCAGTACTTC. This translates into CASSFEEYQETQYF.